This is a list of T cell receptor beta chains from one sample in a study of T-cell reconstitution after alpha-beta-depleted transplantation in children. TCRdb re-called the PCR reads through MiXCR, storing one row per CDR3 protein. The sample lists under 850,000 distinct CDR3 sequences; over 10% were seen once. The sample consisted of PBMCs, taken before TCRalphabeta/CD19-depleted stem cell transplant. Receptors originate from a girl aged 2-10 years with congenital amegakaryocytic thrombocytopenia, due to receive a stem cell transplant. Both conserved end residues are part of each CDR3. The order of the fields is V gene, J gene, D gene, CDR3 length, clone size, CDR3 DNA, CDR3 protein. The D gene is left open where the match is weak. Not all rows give a size; the values are once, few, many and, for expanded clones, a class.

TRBV12-3/TRBV12-4	TRBJ2-7	TRBD2	14	many	TGTGCCAGCAGCTTCGAAAGCGGGAGATACGAGCAGTACTTC	CASSFESGRYEQYF
TRBV5-6	TRBJ2-7	-	13	many	TGTGCCAGCAGCTTGGCAGCTGGCTACGAGCAGTACTTC	CASSLAAGYEQYF
TRBV5-1	TRBJ2-5	TRBD1	11	few	TGCGCCAGCAGCTTGGAGACAGGGGGATACTTC	CASSLETGGYF
TRBV20-1	TRBJ2-1	TRBD2	16	-	TGCAGTGCTAGAGCCCGACTAGCGGGAGTAGGCAATGAGCAGTTCTTC	CSARARLAGVGNEQFF
TRBV10-3	TRBJ2-7	TRBD2	20	few	TGTGCCATCAGTGAGCCTACGAGGTATCGTACAAGCGGGAGAAAAAACGAGCAGTACTTC	CAISEPTRYRTSGRKNEQYF
TRBV20-1	TRBJ2-7	-	13	many	TGCAGTGCTAGAACAGGGCTGCTCACCGAGCAGTACTTC	CSARTGLLTEQYF
TRBV20-1	TRBJ2-3	TRBD2	16	few	TGCAGTGCTAGCCCCAGCGCCCAGGGAGGGACAGATACGCAGTATTTT	CSASPSAQGGTDTQYF
TRBV3-1	TRBJ2-7	-	14	many	TGTGCCAGCAGCCAAGGAAGGGCCGCTTACGAGCAGTACTTC	CASSQGRAAYEQYF
TRBV10-3	TRBJ2-2	-	16	few	TGTGCCATCACTAGCGAAGACCTCCTCGGGACCGGGGAGCTGTTTTTT	CAITSEDLLGTGELFF
TRBV5-5	TRBJ2-7	-	13	few	TGTGCCAGCAGCTTCTGGGGCGGCTACGAGCAGTACTTC	CASSFWGGYEQYF
TRBV5-1	TRBJ2-1	TRBD2	15	few	TGCGCCAGCAGCCAGCTAGGGACTAGCGGGGAGATCGGGTTCTTC	CASSQLGTSGEIGFF
TRBV28	TRBJ2-2	-	13	-	TGTGCCAGCTGGGCCCCCGGGGGGCGGGAGCTGTTTTTT	CASWAPGGRELFF
TRBV6-2/TRBV6-3	TRBJ2-3	-	16	-	TGTGCCAGCAGTTACGTCCCTAGCCGAGGCACAGATACGCAGTATTTT	CASSYVPSRGTDTQYF
TRBV18	TRBJ2-5	-	13	-	TGTGCCAGCTCACGAGACATCCAAGAGACCCAGTACTTC	CASSRDIQETQYF
TRBV4-1	TRBJ2-5	TRBD2	15	many	TGCGCCAGCATCAGAGGGACTAGCGGGGGGGAGACCCAGTACTTC	CASIRGTSGGETQYF
TRBV5-1	TRBJ1-5	-	17	many	TGCGCCAGCAGCTTGGGCGCAATGACAGATAGCAATCAGCCCCAGCATTTT	CASSLGAMTDSNQPQHF
TRBV5-1	TRBJ2-1	TRBD2	15	few	TGCGCCAGCAGCTTGGTGGGGACTACCTTCGATGAGCAGTTCTTC	CASSLVGTTFDEQFF
TRBV7-8	TRBJ2-1	-	18	-	TGTGCCAGCAGCTTAGCGCCTGAACAGGTCACGTTGGGGGATGAGCAGTTCTTC	CASSLAPEQVTLGDEQFF
TRBV11-2	TRBJ2-7	-	15	many	TGTGCCAGCAGCTTAGTCCCGACAGAAAACTACGAGCAGTACTTC	CASSLVPTENYEQYF
TRBV4-1	TRBJ2-5	TRBD2	16	-	TGCGCCAGCAGCCAAGGACTAGCGGGAGTACGAGAGACCCAGTACTTC	CASSQGLAGVRETQYF
TRBV27	TRBJ2-1	TRBD1	16	-	TGTGCCAGCAGTTTTAGAGGACAGGGGGCTCGACATGAGCAGTTCTTC	CASSFRGQGARHEQFF
TRBV11-2	TRBJ2-2	-	14	-	TGTGCCAGCAGCCGCTCGACCAACACCGGGGAGCTGTTTTTT	CASSRSTNTGELFF
TRBV12-3/TRBV12-4	TRBJ2-7	-	12	few	TGTGCCAGCAGTTTAGTATTCTACGAGCAGTACTTC	CASSLVFYEQYF
TRBV20-1	TRBJ2-2	-	13	many	TGCAGTGCCGTACCCCTGAACACCGGGGAGCTGTTTTTT	CSAVPLNTGELFF
TRBV11-2	TRBJ2-7	TRBD1	13	many	TGTGCCAGCAGCTCACAGGGGGGCCACGAGCAGTACTTC	CASSSQGGHEQYF
TRBV25-1	TRBJ1-1	-	15	-	TGTGCCAGCAGTGGACAAACTATCGCGGTCACTGAAGCTTTCTTT	CASSGQTIAVTEAFF
TRBV5-5	TRBJ2-7	-	16	few	TGTGCCAGCAGCTTAAGCAGGACGTGGGTTCCTTACGAGCAGTACTTC	CASSLSRTWVPYEQYF
TRBV30	TRBJ1-2	-	13	-	TGTGCCTGGAGTGGGCAGTATACGGACGGCTACACCTTC	CAWSGQYTDGYTF
TRBV12-3/TRBV12-4	TRBJ2-5	-	14	many	TGTGCCAGCACCCAAACCCTCGGGGAAGAGACCCAGTACTTC	CASTQTLGEETQYF
TRBV20-1	TRBJ2-7	-	11	many	TGCAGTGCCATACAGAGGTACGAGCAGTACTTC	CSAIQRYEQYF
TRBV5-1	TRBJ2-5	-	13	-	TGCGCCAGCAGGTCCGTGGGGGAAGAGACCCAGTACTTC	CASRSVGEETQYF
TRBV29-1	TRBJ2-2	-	14	many	TGCAGCGTTGTTTTCACGAGGGACACCGGGGAGCTGTTTTTT	CSVVFTRDTGELFF
TRBV7-9	TRBJ2-1	TRBD2	17	-	TGTGCCAGCAGCCTACCAACTAGCGGGAGCTCCTACAATGAGCAGTTCTTC	CASSLPTSGSSYNEQFF
TRBV9	TRBJ2-1	-	16	-	TGTGCCAGCAGCGTAGTCGGCCAGTCAACCTACAATGAGCAGTTCTTC	CASSVVGQSTYNEQFF
TRBV5-1	TRBJ2-3	-	13	many	TGTGCCAGCAGCTTAACTAGCACAGATACGCAGTATTTT	CASSLTSTDTQYF
TRBV20-1	TRBJ1-5	-	11	-	TGCAGTGCTAGAGAAAGACAGCCCCAGCATTTT	CSARERQPQHF
TRBV2	TRBJ2-2	TRBD2	14	-	TGTGCCAGCAGTCAGAAGCGGGAGGCGGGGGAGCTGTTTTTT	CASSQKREAGELFF
TRBV4-2	TRBJ2-3	-	14	few	TGTGCCAGCAGCGTGCCAGGGACTACAGATACGCAGTATTTT	CASSVPGTTDTQYF
TRBV20-1	TRBJ2-3	TRBD2	18	many	TGCAGTGCCGAGAGCGGGAGGCCCGAAGAGGGGGGCACAGATACGCAGTATTTT	CSAESGRPEEGGTDTQYF
TRBV20-1	TRBJ2-1	TRBD2	16	few	TGCAGTGCTAGAGAAGGGACTAGCGGGAGGACTAATGAGCAGTTCTTC	CSAREGTSGRTNEQFF
TRBV6-2/TRBV6-3	TRBJ1-1	-	11	-	TGTGCCAGCAGTTACCCAACAGAAGCTTTCTTT	CASSYPTEAFF
TRBV18	TRBJ2-2	TRBD1	13	many	TGTGCCAGCTCACAAGGGGGCTTCGGGGAGCTGTTTTTT	CASSQGGFGELFF
TRBV20-1	TRBJ2-5	TRBD1	14	many	TGCAGTGCTAGAGAGGGGACAGGACAAGAGACCCAGTACTTC	CSAREGTGQETQYF
TRBV5-1	TRBJ1-2	-	13	many	TGCGCCAGCAGCTTGGAGCCAGGCTATGGCTACACCTTC	CASSLEPGYGYTF
TRBV2	TRBJ2-1	TRBD1	15	few	TGTGCCAGCATTCCGGACAGGGCAACGAGCAATGAGCAGTTCTTC	CASIPDRATSNEQFF